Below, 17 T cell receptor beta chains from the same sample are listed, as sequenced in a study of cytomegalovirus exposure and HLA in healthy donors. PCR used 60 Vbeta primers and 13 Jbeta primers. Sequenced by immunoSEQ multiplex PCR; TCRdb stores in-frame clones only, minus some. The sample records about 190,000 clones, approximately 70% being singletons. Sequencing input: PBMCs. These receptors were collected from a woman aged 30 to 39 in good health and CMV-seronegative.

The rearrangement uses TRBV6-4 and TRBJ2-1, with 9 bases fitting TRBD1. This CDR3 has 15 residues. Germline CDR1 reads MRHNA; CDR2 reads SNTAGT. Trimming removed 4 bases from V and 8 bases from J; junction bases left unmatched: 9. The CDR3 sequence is CASSAYTGGRDEQFF. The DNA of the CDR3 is TGTGCCAGCAGTGCCTACACAGGGGGCAGGGATGAGCAGTTCTTC.

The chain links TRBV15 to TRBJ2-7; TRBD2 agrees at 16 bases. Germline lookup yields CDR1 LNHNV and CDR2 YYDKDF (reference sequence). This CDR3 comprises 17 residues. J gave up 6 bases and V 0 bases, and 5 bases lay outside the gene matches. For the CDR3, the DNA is TGTGCCACCAGCAGAGATGGGACTAGCGGGAGGGTGGGCGAGCAGTACTTC. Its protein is CATSRDGTSGRVGEQYF. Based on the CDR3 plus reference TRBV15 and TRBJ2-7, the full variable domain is DAMVIQNPRYQVTQFGKPVTLSCSQTLNHNVMYWYQQKSSQAPKLLFHYYDKDFNNEADTPDNFQSRRPNTSFCFLDIRSPGLGDTAMYLCATSRDGTSGRVGEQYFGPGTRLTVT.

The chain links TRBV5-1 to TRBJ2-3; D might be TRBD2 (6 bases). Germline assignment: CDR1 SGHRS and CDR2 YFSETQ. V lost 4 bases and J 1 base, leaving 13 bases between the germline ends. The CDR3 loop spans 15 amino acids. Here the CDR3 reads CASSTSGGRTDTQYF. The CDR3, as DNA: TGCGCCAGCAGCACCTCCGGGGGTCGCACAGATACGCAGTATTTT.

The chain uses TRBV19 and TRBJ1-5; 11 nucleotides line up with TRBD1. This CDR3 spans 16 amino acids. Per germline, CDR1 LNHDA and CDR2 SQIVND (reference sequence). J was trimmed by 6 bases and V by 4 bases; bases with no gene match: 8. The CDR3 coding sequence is TGTGCCAGTAGTACTTTAGGACAGGGGGCATCTCAGCCCCAGCATTTT. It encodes CASSTLGQGASQPQHF.

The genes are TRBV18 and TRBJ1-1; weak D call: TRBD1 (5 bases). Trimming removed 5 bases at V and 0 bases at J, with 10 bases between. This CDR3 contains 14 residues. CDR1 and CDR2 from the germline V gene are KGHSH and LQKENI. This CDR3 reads CASSLGGMNTEAFF. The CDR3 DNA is TGTGCCAGCTCATTGGGGGGAATGAACACTGAAGCTTTCTTT.

The CDR3 sequence is CASSFKRVSQETQYF. In DNA, the CDR3 is TGTGCCAGCAGCTTCAAGCGGGTCAGCCAAGAGACCCAGTACTTC. The chain joins TRBV5-4 to TRBJ2-5; tentative D call: TRBD2 (6 bases). CDR3 length: 15 residues. The germline CDR1 and CDR2 sequences are SGHNT and YYREEE (reference sequence). V dropped 2 bases and J dropped 1 base, with 12 bases sitting between them. The full variable domain, completed using reference TRBV5-4 and TRBJ2-5, is ETGVTQSPTHLIKTRGQQVTLRCSSQSGHNTVSWYQQALGQGPQFIFQYYREEENGRGNFPPRFSGLQFPNYSSELNVNALELDDSALYLCASSFKRVSQETQYFGPGTRLLVL.

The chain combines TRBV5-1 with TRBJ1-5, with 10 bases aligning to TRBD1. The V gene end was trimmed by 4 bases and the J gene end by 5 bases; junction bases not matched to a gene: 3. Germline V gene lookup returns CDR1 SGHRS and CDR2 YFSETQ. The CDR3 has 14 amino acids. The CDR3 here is CASSPGQGDQPQHF. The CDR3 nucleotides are TGCGCCAGCAGCCCCGGACAGGGGGATCAGCCCCAGCATTTT.

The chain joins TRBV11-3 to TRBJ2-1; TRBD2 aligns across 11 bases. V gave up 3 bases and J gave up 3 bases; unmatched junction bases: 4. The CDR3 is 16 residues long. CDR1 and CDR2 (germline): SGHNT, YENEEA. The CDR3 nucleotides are TGTGCCAGCAGCTTCCGACTAGCGGGGAGCTACAATGAGCAGTTCTTC. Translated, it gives CASSFRLAGSYNEQFF.

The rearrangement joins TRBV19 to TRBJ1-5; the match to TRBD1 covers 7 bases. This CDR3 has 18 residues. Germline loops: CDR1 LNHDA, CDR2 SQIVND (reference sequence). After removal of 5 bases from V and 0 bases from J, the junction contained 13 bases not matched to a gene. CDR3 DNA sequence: TGTGCCAGTAGTCAAGGGACCAAGACAGGGACTAGCAATCAGCCCCAGCATTTT. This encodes CASSQGTKTGTSNQPQHF.

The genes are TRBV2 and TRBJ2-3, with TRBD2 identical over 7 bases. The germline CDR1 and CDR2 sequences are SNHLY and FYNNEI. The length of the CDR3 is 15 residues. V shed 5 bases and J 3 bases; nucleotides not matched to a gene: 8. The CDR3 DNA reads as TGTGCCAGCAGTCTCCGGACTAGGCAGACAGATACGCAGTATTTT. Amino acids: CASSLRTRQTDTQYF. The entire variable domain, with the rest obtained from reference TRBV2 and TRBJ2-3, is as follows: EPEVTQTPSHQVTQMGQEVILRCVPISNHLYFYWYRQILGQKVEFLVSFYNNEISEKSEIFDDQFSVERPDGSNFTLKIRSTKLEDSAMYFCASSLRTRQTDTQYFGPGTRLTVL.

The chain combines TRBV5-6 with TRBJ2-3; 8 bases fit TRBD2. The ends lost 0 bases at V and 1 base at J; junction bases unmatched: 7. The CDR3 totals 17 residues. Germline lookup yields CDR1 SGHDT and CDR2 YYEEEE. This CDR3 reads CASSLGTGTSGTDTQYF. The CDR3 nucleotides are TGTGCCAGCAGCTTGGGGACCGGGACTAGTGGCACAGATACGCAGTATTTT.

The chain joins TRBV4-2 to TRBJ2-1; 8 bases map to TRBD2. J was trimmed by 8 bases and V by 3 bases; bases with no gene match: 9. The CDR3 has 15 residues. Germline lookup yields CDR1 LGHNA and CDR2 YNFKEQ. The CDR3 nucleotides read TGTGCCAGCAGCCAGGGGGCGGGAGGTTCGGATGAGCAGTTCTTC. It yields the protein CASSQGAGGSDEQFF.

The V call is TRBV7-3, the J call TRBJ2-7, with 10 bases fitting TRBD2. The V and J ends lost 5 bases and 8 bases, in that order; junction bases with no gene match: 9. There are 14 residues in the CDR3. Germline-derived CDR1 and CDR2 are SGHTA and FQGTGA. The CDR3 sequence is CASSPGLAGGKQYF. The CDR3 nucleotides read TGTGCCAGCAGCCCCGGCTTAGCGGGGGGAAAGCAGTACTTC.

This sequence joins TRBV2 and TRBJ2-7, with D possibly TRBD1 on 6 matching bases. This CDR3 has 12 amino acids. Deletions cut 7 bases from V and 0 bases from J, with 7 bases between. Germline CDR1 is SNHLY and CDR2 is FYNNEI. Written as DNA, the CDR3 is TGTGCCAGCAACAGGGTCTCCTACGAGCAGTACTTC. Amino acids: CASNRVSYEQYF.

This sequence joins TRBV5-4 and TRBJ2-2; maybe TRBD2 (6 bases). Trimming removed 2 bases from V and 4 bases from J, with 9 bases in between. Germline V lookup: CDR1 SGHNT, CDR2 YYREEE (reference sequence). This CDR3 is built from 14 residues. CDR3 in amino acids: CASSLLAGTGELFF. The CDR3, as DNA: TGTGCCAGCAGCTTACTAGCTGGCACCGGGGAGCTGTTTTTT.

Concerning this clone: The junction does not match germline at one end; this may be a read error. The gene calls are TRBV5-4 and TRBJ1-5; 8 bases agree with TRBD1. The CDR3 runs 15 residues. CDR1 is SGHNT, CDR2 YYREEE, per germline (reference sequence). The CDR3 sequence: CAGSLTGDSNQPQHF. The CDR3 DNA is TGTGCCGGCAGCTTGACAGGGGATAGCAATCAGCCCCAGCATTTT.

CDR3 DNA: TGTGCCAGCAGCACTCGGGACAGGGGGGCTGGCTACACCTTC. The encoded protein is CASSTRDRGAGYTF. V is TRBV7-2 and J is TRBJ1-2; TRBD1 matches at 11 bases. Losses at the gene ends were 5 bases for V and 7 bases for J; bases not matched to a gene: 6. Germline V gene data show CDR1 as SGHTA and CDR2 as FQGNSA. This CDR3 is 14 amino acids long.